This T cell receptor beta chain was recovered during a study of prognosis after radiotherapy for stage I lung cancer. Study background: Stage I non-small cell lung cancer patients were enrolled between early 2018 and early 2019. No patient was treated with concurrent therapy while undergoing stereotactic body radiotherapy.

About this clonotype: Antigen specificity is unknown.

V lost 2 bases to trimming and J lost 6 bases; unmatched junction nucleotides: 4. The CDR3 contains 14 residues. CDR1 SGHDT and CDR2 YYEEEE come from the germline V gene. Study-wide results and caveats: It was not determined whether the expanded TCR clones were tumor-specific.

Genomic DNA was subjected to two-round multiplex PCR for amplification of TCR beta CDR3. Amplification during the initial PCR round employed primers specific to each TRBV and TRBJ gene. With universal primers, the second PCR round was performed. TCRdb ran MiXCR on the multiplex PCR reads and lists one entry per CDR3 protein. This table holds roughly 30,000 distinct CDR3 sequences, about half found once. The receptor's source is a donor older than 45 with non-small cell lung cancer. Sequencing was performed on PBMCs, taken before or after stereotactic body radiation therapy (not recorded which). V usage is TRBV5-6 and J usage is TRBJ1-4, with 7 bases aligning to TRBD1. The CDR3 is CASSFDRVDEKLFF. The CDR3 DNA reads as TGTGCCAGCAGCTTCGACAGGGTCGATGAAAAACTGTTTTTT.